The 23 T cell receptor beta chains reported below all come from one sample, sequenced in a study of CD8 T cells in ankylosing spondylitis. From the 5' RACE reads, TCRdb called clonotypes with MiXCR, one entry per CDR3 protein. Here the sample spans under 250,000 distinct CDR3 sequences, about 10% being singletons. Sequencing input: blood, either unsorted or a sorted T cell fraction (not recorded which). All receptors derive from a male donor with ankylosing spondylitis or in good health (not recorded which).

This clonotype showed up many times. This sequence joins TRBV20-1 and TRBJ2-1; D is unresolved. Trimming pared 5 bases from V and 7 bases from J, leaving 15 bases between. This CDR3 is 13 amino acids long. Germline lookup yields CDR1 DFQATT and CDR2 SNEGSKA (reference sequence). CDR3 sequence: CSARMTVFNEQFF. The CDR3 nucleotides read TGCAGTGCTCGAATGACCGTTTTTAATGAGCAGTTCTTC.

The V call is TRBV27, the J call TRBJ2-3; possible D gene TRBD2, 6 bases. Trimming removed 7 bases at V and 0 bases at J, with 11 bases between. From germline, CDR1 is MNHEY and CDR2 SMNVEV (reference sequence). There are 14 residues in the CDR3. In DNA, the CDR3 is TGTGCCAGCAAGCAGGGACTCAGCACAGATACGCAGTATTTT. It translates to CASKQGLSTDTQYF.

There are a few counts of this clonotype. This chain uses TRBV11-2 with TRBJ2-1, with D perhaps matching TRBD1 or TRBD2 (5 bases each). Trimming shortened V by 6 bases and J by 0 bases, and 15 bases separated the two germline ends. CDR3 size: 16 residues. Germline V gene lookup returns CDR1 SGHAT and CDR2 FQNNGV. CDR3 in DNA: TGTGCCAGCAGGAGGCCAGGGAGAAGCTCCTACAATGAGCAGTTCTTC. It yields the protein CASRRPGRSSYNEQFF.

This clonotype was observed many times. The CDR3 spells CASSLSPGHENEKLFF. DNA of the CDR3: TGCGCCAGCAGCTTGTCTCCGGGACACGAAAATGAAAAACTGTTTTTT. This sequence joins TRBV5-1 and TRBJ1-4; D is perhaps TRBD1 (6 bases). The length of the CDR3 is 16 residues. Looked up from germline, CDR1 is SGHRS and CDR2 is YFSETQ. V was clipped by 1 base and J by 5 bases, with 15 bases between them. The entire variable domain, with the rest obtained from reference TRBV5-1 and TRBJ1-4, is as follows: KAGVTQTPRYLIKTRGQQVTLSCSPISGHRSVSWYQQTPGQGLQFLFEYFSETQRNKGNFPGRFSGRQFSNSRSEMNVSTLELGDSALYLCASSLSPGHENEKLFFGSGTQLSVL.

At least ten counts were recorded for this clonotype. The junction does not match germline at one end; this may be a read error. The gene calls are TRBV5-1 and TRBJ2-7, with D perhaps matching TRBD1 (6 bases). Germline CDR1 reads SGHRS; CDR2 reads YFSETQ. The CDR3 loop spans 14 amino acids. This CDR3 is CASGTGTSSHEQYF. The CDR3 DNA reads TGCGCCAGCGGAACAGGGACAAGCTCCCACGAGCAGTACTTC.

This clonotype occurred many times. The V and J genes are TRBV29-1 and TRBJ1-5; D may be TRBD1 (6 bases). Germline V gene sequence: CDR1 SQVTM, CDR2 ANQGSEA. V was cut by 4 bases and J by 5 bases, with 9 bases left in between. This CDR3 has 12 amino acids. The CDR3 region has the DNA TGCAGCGTTGGGGGGCAGGATCAGCCCCAGCATTTT. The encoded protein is CSVGGQDQPQHF.

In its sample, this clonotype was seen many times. The CDR3 DNA is TGCGCCAGCAGCTTGAGACAGGGGGCAGGTGAAGCTTTCTTT. As protein: CASSLRQGAGEAFF. V gene TRBV5-1 combines with J gene TRBJ1-1, with 10 bases fitting TRBD1. The trim removed 1 base at V and 7 bases at J, leaving 4 bases unmatched. Germline V gene lookup returns CDR1 SGHRS and CDR2 YFSETQ. The length of the CDR3 is 14 residues.

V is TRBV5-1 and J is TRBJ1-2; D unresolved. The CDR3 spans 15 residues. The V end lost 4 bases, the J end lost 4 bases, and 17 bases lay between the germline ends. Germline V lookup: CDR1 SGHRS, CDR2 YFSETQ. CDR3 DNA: TGCGCCAGCAGCCTAAACCAAGGTCGCCCCTATGGCTACACCTTC. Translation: CASSLNQGRPYGYTF. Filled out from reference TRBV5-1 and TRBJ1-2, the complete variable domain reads KAGVTQTPRYLIKTRGQQVTLSCSPISGHRSVSWYQQTPGQGLQFLFEYFSETQRNKGNFPGRFSGRQFSNSRSEMNVSTLELGDSALYLCASSLNQGRPYGYTFGSGTRLTVV.

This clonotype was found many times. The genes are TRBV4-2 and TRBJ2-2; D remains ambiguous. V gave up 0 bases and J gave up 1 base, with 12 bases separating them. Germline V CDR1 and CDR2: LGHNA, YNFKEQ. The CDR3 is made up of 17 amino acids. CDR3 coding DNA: TGTGCCAGCAGCCAAGAGCGGCAAGTCGTGAACACCGGGGAGCTGTTTTTT. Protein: CASSQERQVVNTGELFF.

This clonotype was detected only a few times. The CDR3 here is CSVNKGNYGYTF. As DNA, the CDR3 is TGCAGTGTAAATAAGGGCAACTATGGCTACACCTTC. This chain uses TRBV20-1 with TRBJ1-2; D uncertain. CDR3 length: 12 amino acids. Germline CDR1 is DFQATT and CDR2 is SNEGSKA (reference sequence). V gave up 7 bases and J gave up 2 bases, with 11 bases separating them.

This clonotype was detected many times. The CDR3 DNA reads as TGCAGGGCAAAGCAGGGAAGTTTAGCTTTCTTT. It is translated as CRAKQGSLAFF. The chain joins TRBV20-1 to TRBJ1-1, with D possibly TRBD1 on 5 matching bases. There are 11 residues in the CDR3. Germline CDR1 and CDR2: DFQATT and SNEGSKA (reference sequence).

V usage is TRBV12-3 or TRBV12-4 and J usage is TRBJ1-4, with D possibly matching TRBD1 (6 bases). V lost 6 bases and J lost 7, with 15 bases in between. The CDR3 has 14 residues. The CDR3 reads CASSSRGLFEKLFF. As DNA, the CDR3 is TGTGCCAGCAGCAGCAGGGGACTATTTGAAAAACTGTTTTTT.

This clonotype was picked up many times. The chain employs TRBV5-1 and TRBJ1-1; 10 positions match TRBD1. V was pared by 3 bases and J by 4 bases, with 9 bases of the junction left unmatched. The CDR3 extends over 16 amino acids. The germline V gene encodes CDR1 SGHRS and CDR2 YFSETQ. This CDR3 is CASSSGQGDFSTEAFF. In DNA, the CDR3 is TGCGCCAGCAGCTCTGGACAGGGGGACTTTAGCACTGAAGCTTTCTTT.

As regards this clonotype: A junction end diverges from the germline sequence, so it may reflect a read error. This chain's CDR3 is CVSSSGTGNTGELFF. CDR3 DNA sequence: TGTGTCAGCAGTTCAGGGACAGGGAACACCGGGGAGCTGTTTTTT. The V call is TRBV2, the J call TRBJ2-2, with TRBD1 matching 8 bases. Germline V gene sequence: CDR1 SNHLY, CDR2 FYNNEI. The CDR3 extends over 15 amino acids.

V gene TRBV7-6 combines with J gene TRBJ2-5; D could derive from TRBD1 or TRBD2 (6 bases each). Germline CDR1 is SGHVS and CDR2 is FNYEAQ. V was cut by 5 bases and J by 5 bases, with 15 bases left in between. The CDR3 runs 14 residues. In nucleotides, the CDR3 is TGTGCCAGCAGCCCCCAAGGGGGGTCGGAGACCCAGTACTTC. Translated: CASSPQGGSETQYF.

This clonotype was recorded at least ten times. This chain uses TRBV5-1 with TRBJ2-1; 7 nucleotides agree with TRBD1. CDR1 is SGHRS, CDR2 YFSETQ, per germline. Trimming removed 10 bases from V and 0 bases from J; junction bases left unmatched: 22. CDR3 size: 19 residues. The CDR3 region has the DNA TGCGCCCCCCGCGGACCTACGACAGGGCTAGATCGCTCCTACAATGAGCAGTTCTTC. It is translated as CAPRGPTTGLDRSYNEQFF.

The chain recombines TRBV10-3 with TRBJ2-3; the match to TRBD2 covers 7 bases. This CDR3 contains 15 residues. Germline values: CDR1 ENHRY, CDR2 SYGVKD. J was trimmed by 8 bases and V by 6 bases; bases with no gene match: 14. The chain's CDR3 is CAISGGSGQFSTQYF. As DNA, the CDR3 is TGTGCCATCAGCGGGGGGAGCGGGCAATTCAGTACGCAGTATTTT.

The CDR3 nucleotides read TGTGCCAGCAGCCAAGGGTTTGCGGGGATCTACGAGCAGTACTTC. This encodes CASSQGFAGIYEQYF. V usage is TRBV3-1 and J usage is TRBJ2-7, with D possibly matching TRBD2 (6 bases). CDR3 size: 15 residues. V lost 1 base and J lost 3, with 13 bases in between. CDR1 and CDR2 from the germline V gene are LGHDT and YNNKEL (reference sequence).

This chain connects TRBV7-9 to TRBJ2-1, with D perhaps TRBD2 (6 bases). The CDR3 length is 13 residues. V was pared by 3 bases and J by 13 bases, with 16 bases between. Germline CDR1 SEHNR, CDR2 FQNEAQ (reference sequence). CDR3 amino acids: CASSFEGLARQFF. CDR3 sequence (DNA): TGTGCCAGCAGCTTCGAAGGCCTAGCGAGACAGTTCTTC. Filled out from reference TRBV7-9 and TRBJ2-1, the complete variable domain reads DTGVSQNPRHKITKRGQNVTFRCDPISEHNRLYWYRQTLGQGPEFLTYFQNEAQLEKSRLLSDRFSAERPKGSFSTLEIQRTEQGDSAMYLCASSFEGLARQFFGPGTRLTVL.

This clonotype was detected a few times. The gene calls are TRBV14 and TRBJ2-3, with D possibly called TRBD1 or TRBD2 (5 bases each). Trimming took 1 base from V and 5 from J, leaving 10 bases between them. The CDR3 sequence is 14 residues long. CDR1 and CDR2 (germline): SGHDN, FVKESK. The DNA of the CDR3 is TGTGCCAGCAGCCAAGCGAGGGGTAGAGATACGCAGTATTTT. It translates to CASSQARGRDTQYF.

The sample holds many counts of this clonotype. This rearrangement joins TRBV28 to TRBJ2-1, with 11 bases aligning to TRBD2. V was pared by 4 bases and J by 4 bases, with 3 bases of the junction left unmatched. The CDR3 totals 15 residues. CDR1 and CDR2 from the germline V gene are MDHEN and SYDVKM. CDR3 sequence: CASSYGTSGYNEQFF. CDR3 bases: TGTGCCAGCAGTTATGGGACTAGCGGATACAATGAGCAGTTCTTC.

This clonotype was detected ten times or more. This CDR3 is CSATVANTGELFF. As DNA, the CDR3 is TGCAGCGCTACAGTTGCGAACACCGGGGAGCTGTTTTTT. The rearrangement uses TRBV29-1 and TRBJ2-2, with D hard to call. The CDR3 is made up of 13 amino acids. CDR1 is SQVTM and CDR2 is ANQGSEA in the germline V gene. Trimming removed 7 bases at V and 0 bases at J, with 9 bases between.

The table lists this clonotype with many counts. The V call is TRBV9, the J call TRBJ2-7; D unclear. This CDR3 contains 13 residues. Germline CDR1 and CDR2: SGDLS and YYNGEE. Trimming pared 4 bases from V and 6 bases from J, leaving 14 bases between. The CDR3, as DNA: TGTGCCAGCAGCCGTGGGTCAACCGGCGAGCAGTACTTC. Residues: CASSRGSTGEQYF.